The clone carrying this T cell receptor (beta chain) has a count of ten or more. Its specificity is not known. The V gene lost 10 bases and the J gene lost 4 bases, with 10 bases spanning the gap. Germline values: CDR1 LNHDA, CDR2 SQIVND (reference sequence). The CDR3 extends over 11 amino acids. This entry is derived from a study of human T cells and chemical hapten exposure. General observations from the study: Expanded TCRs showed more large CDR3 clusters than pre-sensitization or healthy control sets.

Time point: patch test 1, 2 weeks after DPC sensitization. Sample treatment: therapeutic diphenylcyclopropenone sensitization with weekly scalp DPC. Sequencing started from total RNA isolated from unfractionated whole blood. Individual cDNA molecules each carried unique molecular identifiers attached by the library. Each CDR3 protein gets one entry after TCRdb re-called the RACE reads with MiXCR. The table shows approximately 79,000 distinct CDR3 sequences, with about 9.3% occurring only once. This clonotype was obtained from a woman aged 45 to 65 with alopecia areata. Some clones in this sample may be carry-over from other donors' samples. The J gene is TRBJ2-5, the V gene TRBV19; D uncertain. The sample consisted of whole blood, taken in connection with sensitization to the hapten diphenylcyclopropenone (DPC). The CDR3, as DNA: TGTGCCACCCGGACCCCAGAGACCCAGTACTTC. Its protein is CATRTPETQYF.